This T cell receptor (beta chain) was found in a study of graft-versus-host responses after intestinal transplantation listed by TCRdb under 2021. For context, the study as a whole: Recipients received multivisceral, liver-intestinal, or isolated intestinal transplants. All recipients received anti-thymocyte globulin induction followed by maintenance tacrolimus and steroids for about three years. Bulk TCR-beta CDR3 sequencing was used to track graft-versus-host and host-versus-graft alloreactive T cell clones in the graft, circulation and bone marrow after intestinal transplantation. A peak of at least 4% donor T cells among recipient peripheral blood mononuclear cells was the definition used for donor T cell macrochimerism. Alloreactive clones were identified by sequencing pre-transplant mixed lymphocyte reaction products and comparing them with unstimulated pre-transplant donor and recipient T cells. Of the roughly 24 intestinal transplant recipients enrolled in the cohort, one of whom was a retransplant, a few patients without pretransplant specimens were excluded. Rather than being sequenced by the commercial service, samples from a few later patients were sequenced in-house on an Illumina MiSeq and processed with MiXCR. Broader findings and caveats from the paper: In patients with donor T cell macrochimerism, the allografts had high GvH to HvG T cell clonal ratios. GvH clones turned up in recipient bone marrow, with some appearing earlier in ileal mucosa or blood, a pattern consistent with an intestinal mucosal origin. Early after transplant, peak levels of circulating GvH clones were associated with declines in HvG clones. The relatively low number and heterogeneity of intestinal transplant patients limited the conclusions.

For this clone: What this receptor recognizes is not known. Base qualities are not at hand, and no much larger clone is one base apart.

The label giving this sample's time point can be read as: cells obtained before transplantation from donor or recipient. CD3+CD4+ and CD3+CD8+ populations were FACS-sorted from unstimulated pre-transplant donor and recipient cells taken from spleen or lymph nodes. Preparation of the library involved the immunoSEQ multiplex PCR assay. For most patients, genomic DNA was isolated with the Qiagen DNeasy Blood and Tissue Kit and sent frozen to Adaptive Biotechnologies for TCR sequencing. Adaptive Biotechnologies carried out high-throughput TCR-beta CDR3 sequencing of genomic DNA for most patients. The published analysis was carried out like this. Adaptive's ImmunoSEQ software was the source of the TCR sequencing data for 18 patients, while a few other patients were processed with MiXCR and VDJtools. To correct CD4 versus CD8 sorting errors, sequences present in both subsets at a frequency ratio below 5:1 were removed. CDR3 nucleotide sequences shared between donor and recipient were removed because the origin of such sequences could not be assigned. Alloreactive clones required at least 2-fold expansion over unstimulated cells and minimum CFSE-low frequency of 0.002% (template counts) or 0.001% (read counts). Mappable clones were those detected in sequenced pre-transplant spleen, lymph node, or MLR CFSE-low populations of the donor or recipient. The cumulative frequency of alloreactive clones was calculated as a percentage of all sequences, weighted by copy number. TCRdb re-hosts the immuneACCESS table, in-frame sequences only. Its copies lack some clones; in the studies checked, an unresolved V gene accounts for under half of them, and the cause for the rest is not known. V and J calls and clone size are copied from that table; D and trimming were computed from the DNA. The sample table records about 88,000 clones; more than 85% of these occur just once. The top ten clonotypes cover approximately 0.32% of the sample.

From V the trimming removes 5 bases and from J it removes 4 bases, while the gene matches leave 15 bases of the junction unaccounted for. CDR1 is given as SGHVS and CDR2 as FNYEAQ, both from the germline V gene. The CDR3 covers 18 residues, taking in both the cysteine and the phenylalanine. The kept DNA is CDR3 alone, 54 bases in frame from the first base. The chain couples TRBV7-6 to TRBJ2-5, with 11 middle bases fitting TRBD2. The sample here was unstimulated CD4+ T cells sorted from spleen or lymph node cells, taken before transplant. The clonotype comes from a human donor who was the organ donor for an intestinal transplant. CDR3 protein: CASSLRGLAGEWGETQYF. The DNA sequence reads TGTGCCAGCAGCCTCAGAGGACTAGCGGGCGAGTGGGGAGAGACCCAGTACTTC. Beyond the CDR3, the reference TRBV7-6 and TRBJ2-5 genes provide the residues; the full variable domain reads: GAGVSQSPRYKVTKRGQDVALRCDPISGHVSLYWYRQALGQGPEFLTYFNYEAQQDKSGLPNDRFSAERPEGSISTLTIQRTEQRDSAMYRCASSLRGLAGEWGETQYFGPGTRLLVL.